This T cell receptor beta chain was identified in a study of metastatic and nonmetastatic thyroid tumors. For the study at large: Repertoire comparison spanned blood and tumor or nodule tissue of malignant and benign thyroid patients. Broader study findings: Versus benign nodules, malignant thyroid tumors reportedly had significantly higher TCR beta diversity, in blood and tumor.

With MiXCR, TCRdb called clones anew from the PCR reads. The sample carries 30,000 to 40,000 clones, around 20% recorded once. Patients were all untreated before their thyroid surgery. V lost 4 bases and J lost 4, with 9 bases in between. The CDR3 runs 13 residues. Germline V gene data show CDR1 as KGHSH and CDR2 as LQKENI. To note about this clone: The antigen remains unidentified. Just one base apart from a much larger clone, this may be a read error.

This chain uses TRBV18 with TRBJ2-3; perhaps D is TRBD1 or TRBD2 (6 bases each). This sequence was found in a female donor with papillary thyroid cancer or a benign thyroid nodule (not recorded which). Some clones in this sample may be carry-over from other donors' samples. The sequenced sample was blood. The CDR3 region is CASSHREADTQYF. The CDR3 DNA reads as TGTGCCAGCTCACACAGGGAGGCAGATACGCAGTATTTT. Using reference TRBV18 and TRBJ2-3 for the parts outside the CDR3, the full variable domain is NAGVMQNPRHLVRRRGQEARLRCSPMKGHSHVYWYRQLPEEGLKFMVYLQKENIIDESGMPKERFSAEFPKEGPSILRIQQVVRGDSAAYFCASSHREADTQYFGPGTRLTVL.